This T cell receptor beta chain came from a study of identifying expanded T cells in peripheral blood (dated by TCRdb to the late 2010s). About the investigation overall: Technical replicates were generated by sequencing separate aliquots of the same genomic DNA pool, with four replicates compared pairwise. What the work shows at the level of the full study, not this receptor alone: The binomial model flagged around 1.2 differentially abundant clones between technical replicates but around 15 over approximately 2 weeks and roughly 20 over four weeks. Across all healthy donors, variance in clone template counts between roughly 2-week samples was found to increase significantly with total template count. The authors expected that biological variance in healthy repertoires might rise further over much longer intervals, such as months to years. Both the number of clones called differentially abundant and the false-positive rate were significantly reduced by the beta-binomial model across all healthy-donor time intervals.

From the germline V gene, CDR1 is SGHDN and CDR2 is FVKESK. From the cysteine through the phenylalanine, the CDR3 covers 15 amino acids. Only the CDR3 part of the read is kept: 45 bases, read in frame from the first base. The V and J ends are trimmed by 1 base and 4 bases, leaving 11 bases between them. During the collection period, no infections or other immune events were recorded for the healthy donors. Time-dependent variance in a beta-binomial model of T-cell clone differential abundance was calibrated using healthy-donor blood repertoires as a training cohort. The training cohort included around 10 healthy donors, of whom 3 were female and 7 were male. The donors were between roughly 29 and 70 years old, with an average age of roughly 41 years. Obtained from a commercial supplier, whole blood was collected from each healthy donor at three time points set around two weeks apart. For immunosequencing, genomic DNA was extracted from whole blood that had not been sorted.

The immunoSEQ Assay, which uses bias-controlled multiplex PCR amplification of genomic DNA, was used to profile TCRbeta CDR3 regions. Regarding the original processing steps: The absolute abundance of each unique TCRbeta CDR3 region was quantified after sequences were collapsed and filtered. Differential abundance was tested with two models: a binomial (Fisher-equivalent) model and a beta-binomial model that adds time-dependent variance fitted from healthy donors. Clones with fewer than 5 combined templates were excluded, and clones with Benjamini-Hochberg FDR below 0.01 were called differentially abundant. Beta-binomial variance was modeled as a function of total template count across the two samples using the form v = (b*log(k)+a)^2. TCRdb holds this immuneACCESS table with in-frame rearrangements only. Some clones are missing; in checked studies, unresolved V genes explain under half, and the rest has no known cause. V and J calls and clone size are given by that table; D and trimming were obtained from the DNA. The sample includes tens of thousands of clones, with around 81% observed a single time. The ten largest clones add up to approximately 20% of the sample.

Remarks on this clone: This receptor's antigen is unknown. No qualities accompany the bases; no much larger clone lies one base away.

The sequenced sample consisted of blood. The chain links TRBV14 with TRBJ2-1, with the D segment identity uncertain. This clonotype was obtained from a person aged 18 to 70 in good health. In nucleotides, the sequence is TGTGCCAGCAGCCAAGTTCCCCTAGGATACAATGAGCAGTTCTTC. The translation is CASSQVPLGYNEQFF.